The 32 T cell receptor beta chains below all came from one sample that was sequenced in a study of T cell responses to AZD1222 COVID-19 vaccine. Repertoires were generated with immunoSEQ multiplex PCR, while TCRdb's copy carries only in-frame clones and drops some. The sample lists fewer than 130,000 clones, 87% occurring once. Sequenced here: peripheral blood, sampled on day 0 of AZD1222 vaccination. The receptor source for this set is an adult in good health.

The chain employs TRBV29-1 and TRBJ2-5, with 8 positions matching TRBD2. Germline V lookup: CDR1 SQVTM, CDR2 ANQGSEA. The CDR3 spans 14 residues. The J segment lost 5 bases and the V segment lost 6 bases, leaving 11 bases of the junction unmatched. This CDR3 is CSVSRGGRVETQYF. CDR3 coding DNA: TGCAGCGTGAGCCGGGGGGGGCGAGTGGAGACCCAGTACTTC.

The rearrangement joins TRBV15 to TRBJ2-5; 10 nucleotides align to TRBD2. Germline CDR1 and CDR2: LNHNV and YYDKDF (reference sequence). The CDR3 loop spans 16 amino acids. V lost 3 bases to trimming and J lost 1 base; unmatched junction nucleotides: 5. This CDR3 is CATSSLLAGAQETQYF. The CDR3 region has the DNA TGTGCCACCAGCAGTCTCCTAGCGGGAGCCCAAGAGACCCAGTACTTC. The full variable domain, with the rest looked up from reference TRBV15 and TRBJ2-5, is DAMVIQNPRYQVTQFGKPVTLSCSQTLNHNVMYWYQQKSSQAPKLLFHYYDKDFNNEADTPDNFQSRRPNTSFCFLDIRSPGLGDTAMYLCATSSLLAGAQETQYFGPGTRLLVL.

The gene calls are TRBV11-2 and TRBJ1-2; no firm D call. The CDR3 spans 15 residues. In germline, CDR1 is SGHAT, CDR2 FQNNGV. Trimming pared 5 bases from V and 4 bases from J, leaving 17 bases between. CDR3 nucleotide sequence: TGTGCCAGCAGCGTCCGGGGAGACATTGGCTATGGCTACACCTTC. The encoded protein is CASSVRGDIGYGYTF.

The chain joins TRBV7-2 to TRBJ2-2; TRBD1 might be the D (6 bases). Germline CDR1 and CDR2: SGHTA and FQGNSA. Between the trimmed V and J ends, which lost 4 bases and 4 bases, there was a span of 16 bases. This CDR3 has 16 residues. CDR3 in DNA: TGTGCCAGCAGCTCACGACCGGGACAATCCACCGGGGAGCTGTTTTTT. This gives the protein CASSSRPGQSTGELFF.

The chain employs TRBV9 and TRBJ1-6; D is unclear. Trimming took 0 bases from V and 7 from J, leaving 14 bases between them. The germline V gene has CDR1 SGDLS and CDR2 YYNGEE. CDR3 size: 16 residues. In nucleotides, the CDR3 is TGTGCCAGCAGCGTAGGGACTGGGCAGCAAAATTCACCCCTCCACTTT. Protein sequence: CASSVGTGQQNSPLHF.

The count of this clone is one. The chain recombines TRBV7-2 with TRBJ1-3, with D perhaps matching TRBD1 (6 bases). V lost 5 bases, J lost 9 bases, and 14 bases lay in between. Germline CDR1 SGHTA, CDR2 FQGNSA. This CDR3 is built from 13 residues. CDR3: CASSRGGTGTIYF. The CDR3, as DNA: TGTGCCAGCAGCAGGGGGGGGACTGGCACCATATATTTT. Full variable domain (rest looked up from reference TRBV7-2 and TRBJ1-3): GAGVSQSPSNKVTEKGKDVELRCDPISGHTALYWYRQSLGQGLEFLIYFQGNSAPDKSGLPSDRFSAERTGGSVSTLTIQRTQQEDSAVYLCASSRGGTGTIYFGEGSWLTVV.

The chain couples TRBV11-1 to TRBJ2-7; D could derive from TRBD1 or TRBD2 (6 bases each). The CDR3 has 13 amino acids. Between the trimmed V and J ends, which lost 6 bases and 1 base, there was a span of 10 bases. Germline V gives CDR1 SGHAT, CDR2 FQDESV (reference sequence). CDR3 protein: CASSWGASYEQYF. The DNA of the CDR3 is TGTGCCAGCAGTTGGGGGGCTTCCTACGAGCAGTACTTC.

With regard to this clone: The same CDR3 can be traced to other DNA sequences in this sample. The V call is TRBV7-2, the J call TRBJ1-1; D might be TRBD1 (5 bases). This CDR3 spans 15 amino acids. Germline V gives CDR1 SGHTA, CDR2 FQGNSA. Trimming pared 0 bases from V and 1 base from J, leaving 9 bases between. The DNA of the CDR3 is TGTGCCAGCAGCTTAGCGGCAGGGTCGAACACTGAAGCTTTCTTT. It specifies CASSLAAGSNTEAFF.

The rearrangement links TRBV2 to TRBJ1-2; weak D call: TRBD1 (5 bases). The V gene lost 7 bases and the J gene lost 4 bases, with 13 bases spanning the gap. This CDR3 has 13 amino acids. Germline V gene lookup returns CDR1 SNHLY and CDR2 FYNNEI. The CDR3 region has the DNA TGTGCCAGCACCGAGGGACGCAGCTATGGCTACACCTTC. Residues: CASTEGRSYGYTF.

The V and J genes are TRBV12-3 or TRBV12-4 and TRBJ2-7; maybe TRBD2 (6 bases). The CDR3 length is 13 residues. Trimming shortened V by 1 base and J by 5 bases, and 9 bases separated the two germline ends. The CDR3 coding sequence is TGTGCCAGCAGTTTAGGACTAGTCGACGAGCAGTACTTC. This translates into CASSLGLVDEQYF.

This clone was seen once. The identical CDR3 is also encoded by other nucleotide sequences in the sample. The chain has TRBV15 and TRBJ1-1; TRBD1 matches at 7 bases. The CDR3 runs to 15 residues. Germline CDR1 is LNHNV and CDR2 is YYDKDF (reference sequence). The ends lost 5 bases at V and 1 base at J; junction bases unmatched: 7. CDR3 amino acids: CATSGRQGPNTEAFF. The CDR3 region has the DNA TGTGCCACCAGCGGCCGACAGGGTCCGAACACTGAAGCTTTCTTT.

This clone showed up just once. V gene TRBV9 combines with J gene TRBJ2-7; 8 bases agree with TRBD2. The germline gives CDR1 SGDLS, CDR2 YYNGEE. The CDR3 loop spans 15 amino acids. V was pared by 4 bases and J by 7 bases, with 13 bases of the junction left unmatched. The CDR3 bases are TGTGCCAGCAGCCCGGGGGGGGGCGGGGTCGGGGAGCAGTACTTC. It translates to CASSPGGGGVGEQYF.

The genes are TRBV2 and TRBJ1-1, with a weak D call TRBD1 (5 bases). The germline CDR1 and CDR2 sequences are SNHLY and FYNNEI. This CDR3 spans 13 amino acids. Trimming pared 3 bases from V and 3 bases from J, leaving 8 bases between. The CDR3 protein is CASSDSRDTEAFF. The DNA for the CDR3 is TGTGCCAGCAGTGACTCCAGGGACACTGAAGCTTTCTTT. The full variable domain, its missing parts supplied by reference TRBV2 and TRBJ1-1, is EPEVTQTPSHQVTQMGQEVILRCVPISNHLYFYWYRQILGQKVEFLVSFYNNEISEKSEIFDDQFSVERPDGSNFTLKIRSTKLEDSAMYFCASSDSRDTEAFFGQGTRLTVV.

The chain links TRBV25-1 to TRBJ1-6; a possible D gene is TRBD1 (6 bases). CDR3 length: 14 residues. The V and J ends lost 7 bases and 8 bases respectively, with 15 bases between them. Germline CDR1 is MGHDK and CDR2 is SYGVNS. CDR3 amino acids: CASTNTGRDSPLHF. The CDR3 DNA is TGTGCCAGCACTAATACAGGGCGGGATTCACCCCTCCACTTT.

The chain links TRBV6-1 to TRBJ2-5, with a possible D match to TRBD2 (5 bases). The V and J ends lost 4 bases and 2 bases respectively, with 20 bases between them. CDR3 length equals 17 residues. Per germline, CDR1 MNHNS and CDR2 SASEGT. CDR3 loop: CASSGPRGLIEQETQYF. In DNA, the CDR3 is TGTGCCAGCAGTGGTCCCCGGGGATTAATTGAACAAGAGACCCAGTACTTC.

The rearrangement joins TRBV29-1 to TRBJ2-1; D perhaps matches TRBD1 (5 bases). The germline V gene encodes CDR1 SQVTM and CDR2 ANQGSEA. CDR3 length: 15 amino acids. V was pared by 7 bases and J by 0 bases, with 16 bases between. The CDR3 DNA sequence: TGCAGCGCAACTATAGGGGTACCCTCCTACAATGAGCAGTTCTTC. This encodes CSATIGVPSYNEQFF.

The V and J genes are TRBV15 and TRBJ2-5, with D possibly called TRBD1 or TRBD2 (5 bases each). CDR1 and CDR2 (germline): LNHNV, YYDKDF (reference sequence). The V gene lost 5 bases and the J gene lost 1 base, with 14 bases spanning the gap. This CDR3 is built from 15 residues. CDR3 amino acids: CATSLPEGPQETQYF. CDR3 sequence (DNA): TGTGCCACCAGCCTCCCAGAGGGGCCCCAAGAGACCCAGTACTTC.

The rearrangement joins TRBV18 to TRBJ2-1; D remains ambiguous. The CDR3 is made up of 15 amino acids. V was shortened by 0 bases and J by 4 bases, with 10 bases between the two germline ends. Germline CDR1 KGHSH, CDR2 LQKENI. The CDR3 protein is CASSPPAVRYNEQFF. The CDR3 region has the DNA TGTGCCAGCTCACCACCCGCGGTCAGATACAATGAGCAGTTCTTC.

V usage is TRBV12-5 and J usage is TRBJ2-7; maybe TRBD1 (5 bases). This CDR3 has 12 residues. Trimming took 5 bases from V and 7 from J, leaving 12 bases between them. In germline, CDR1 is LGHNT, CDR2 FRNRAP. CDR3 loop: CASGPHRGEQYF. CDR3 in DNA: TGTGCTAGTGGTCCTCATAGGGGTGAGCAGTACTTC.

The gene calls are TRBV13 and TRBJ1-2; D gene ambiguous. The ends were cut back, 3 bases at V and 5 bases at J, with 16 bases in the middle. The CDR3 is made up of 15 amino acids. CDR1 PRHDT and CDR2 FYEKMQ come from the germline V gene (reference sequence). The CDR3 region is CASSLDGSFSYGYTF. The CDR3 coding sequence is TGTGCCAGCAGCTTGGACGGCTCCTTCAGTTATGGCTACACCTTC.

This sequence joins TRBV10-1 and TRBJ2-7, with D perhaps matching TRBD2 (5 bases). Per the germline V gene, CDR1 is WNHNN and CDR2 is SYGVQD (reference sequence). The CDR3 is 15 amino acids. Trimming stripped 0 bases from V and 7 bases from J, with 16 bases between. CDR3 region: CASSESLAGRREQYF. The CDR3 nucleotides are TGCGCCAGCAGTGAGTCCCTAGCAGGCCGGCGAGAGCAGTACTTC.

The CDR3 loop is CASSESHRAWGYTF. CDR3 nucleotide sequence: TGTGCCAGCAGTGAATCCCACAGGGCTTGGGGCTACACCTTC. The chain combines TRBV6-1 with TRBJ1-2, with D possibly matching TRBD1 (6 bases). V lost 2 bases, J lost 8 bases, and 15 bases lay in between. CDR3 length equals 14 residues. Per the germline V gene, CDR1 is MNHNS and CDR2 is SASEGT.

The chain uses TRBV10-3 and TRBJ1-5, with a possible D match to TRBD1 (5 bases). V was cut by 4 bases and J by 3 bases, with 10 bases left in between. Germline assignment: CDR1 ENHRY and CDR2 SYGVKD. The CDR3 covers 14 residues. DNA of the CDR3: TGTGCCATCAGTGCCAGGGACCTCAATCAGCCCCAGCATTTT. Its translation is CAISARDLNQPQHF.

This chain links TRBV9 with TRBJ2-2, with D unclear. V dropped 0 bases and J dropped 0 bases, with 9 bases sitting between them. From germline, CDR1 is SGDLS and CDR2 YYNGEE. This CDR3 contains 16 residues. Here the CDR3 reads CASSVVKGTNTGELFF. The CDR3 DNA reads TGTGCCAGCAGCGTAGTAAAGGGTACGAACACCGGGGAGCTGTTTTTT.

The V and J genes are TRBV7-2 and TRBJ1-1, with D unclear. The V gene lost 1 base and the J gene lost 5 bases, with 8 bases spanning the gap. The germline gives CDR1 SGHTA, CDR2 FQGNSA. CDR3 length: 13 residues. The chain's CDR3 is CASSLGVRTEAFF. CDR3 bases: TGTGCCAGCAGCTTAGGAGTTCGGACTGAAGCTTTCTTT.

The chain couples TRBV27 to TRBJ1-6; TRBD1 matches 10 bases. This CDR3 comprises 15 residues. Per germline, CDR1 MNHEY and CDR2 SMNVEV (reference sequence). V gave up 5 bases and J gave up 8 bases; unmatched junction bases: 6. The CDR3 coding sequence is TGTGCCAGCAGTAGACAGGGGGCGATTGATTCACCCCTCCACTTT. Protein: CASSRQGAIDSPLHF.

This sequence joins TRBV6-2 or TRBV6-3 and TRBJ2-6; 9 nucleotides align to TRBD1. After removal of 2 bases from V and 0 bases from J, the junction contained 8 bases not matched to a gene. The CDR3 runs 19 residues. The V gene's germline CDR1 is MNHEY and CDR2 SVGEGT. CDR3 amino acids: CASSYPHRGLSSGANVLTF. The CDR3 coding sequence is TGTGCCAGCAGTTACCCTCACAGGGGGCTTTCCTCTGGGGCCAACGTCCTGACTTTC.

The rearrangement links TRBV12-3 or TRBV12-4 to TRBJ1-1; D is unclear. This CDR3 spans 13 amino acids. V lost 3 bases to trimming and J lost 1 base, with 6 bases between them. CDR3 in amino acids: CASSLGTNTEAFF. The CDR3 nucleotides are TGTGCCAGCAGTTTGGGAACGAACACTGAAGCTTTCTTT.

The chain is built from TRBV6-2 or TRBV6-3 and TRBJ1-6; D is uncertain. CDR1 and CDR2 from the germline V gene are MNHEY and SVGEGT. Trimming pared 6 bases from V and 7 bases from J, leaving 7 bases between. The CDR3 totals 12 residues. As DNA, the CDR3 is TGTGCCAGCAGCGAGTCAAATTCACCCCTCCACTTT. Translated, it gives CASSESNSPLHF.

V usage is TRBV19 and J usage is TRBJ2-2; 8 bases are a match to TRBD2. Losses at the gene ends were 8 bases for V and 4 bases for J; bases not matched to a gene: 3. In germline, CDR1 is LNHDA, CDR2 SQIVND (reference sequence). The CDR3 is 13 amino acids. Written as DNA, the CDR3 is TGTGCCAGTGGCGGGAGGAGCACCGGGGAGCTGTTTTTT. This encodes CASGGRSTGELFF.

The chain combines TRBV6-6 with TRBJ1-4, with 7 bases matching TRBD1. The CDR3 loop spans 13 amino acids. Trimming at V came to 8 bases and at J to 5 bases, leaving 5 bases not matched to a gene. Germline V gives CDR1 MNHNY, CDR2 SVGAGI (reference sequence). CDR3 sequence (DNA): TGTGCCAGCTCCCTGGGACAGAATGAAAAACTGTTTTTT. Translation gives CASSLGQNEKLFF.

The chain joins TRBV2 to TRBJ2-3; D assignment may be TRBD1 or TRBD2 (5 bases each). The V end was cut by 4 bases, the J end by 0 bases, with 8 bases between. This CDR3 has 14 amino acids. Germline assignment: CDR1 SNHLY and CDR2 FYNNEI. The CDR3 nucleotides read TGTGCCAGCAGTGGGGACCAAAGCACAGATACGCAGTATTTT. Translating gives CASSGDQSTDTQYF.